What follows are 30 T cell receptor beta chains derived from one specimen sequenced in a study of graft-versus-host responses after intestinal transplantation. Assay used: immunoSEQ multiplex PCR; TCRdb lists only in-frame clones, some missing. The table lists fewer than 25,000 clones, 50% to 65% of them singletons. Sample: alloreactive CD4+ T cells from a mixed lymphocyte reaction culture, taken before intestinal transplant. Subset: CFSE-low proliferating T cells sorted from approximately 6-day pre-transplant mixed lymphocyte reaction (GvH or HvG direction). Source of these receptors: a human patient who received an intestinal transplant.

This rearrangement joins TRBV19 to TRBJ2-3, with 11 positions matching TRBD2. The germline gives CDR1 LNHDA, CDR2 SQIVND (reference sequence). After removal of 5 bases from V and 0 bases from J, the junction contained 4 bases not matched to a gene. This CDR3 has 16 residues. The CDR3 region has the DNA TGTGCCAGTAGTCCGATAGCGGGGGGGAGCACAGATACGCAGTATTTT. As protein: CASSPIAGGSTDTQYF.

The chain links TRBV2 to TRBJ2-2; D perhaps matches TRBD1 (5 bases). The CDR3 extends over 16 amino acids. Looked up from germline, CDR1 is SNHLY and CDR2 is FYNNEI. Trimming removed 4 bases at V and 5 bases at J, with 17 bases between. The CDR3 DNA reads as TGTGCCAGCAGTGTGGCCTCAGGGTATACAACCGGGGAGCTGTTTTTT. Protein: CASSVASGYTTGELFF.

The chain recombines TRBV5-1 with TRBJ1-4, with 8 bases identical to TRBD1. The ends lost 4 bases at V and 0 bases at J; junction bases unmatched: 17. There are 20 residues in the CDR3. The germline V gene encodes CDR1 SGHRS and CDR2 YFSETQ. CDR3 in DNA: TGCGCCAGCAGCGTCGGACAGGGATCAGGTGTCGCCGCAACTAATGAAAAACTGTTTTTT. Protein: CASSVGQGSGVAATNEKLFF.

The CDR3 region is CASSHRGRAEAFF. The DNA for the CDR3 is TGTGCCAGCAGCCACAGGGGGAGGGCTGAAGCTTTCTTT. The chain combines TRBV7-3 with TRBJ1-1, with TRBD1 identical over 8 bases. V trimming: 5 bases; J trimming: 6 bases; junction bases outside the gene matches: 5. Germline V gene sequence: CDR1 SGHTA, CDR2 FQGTGA. The CDR3 runs 13 residues.

The chain is built from TRBV5-4 and TRBJ2-4; D might be TRBD2 (6 bases). Trimming cost V 1 base and J 5 bases, with 10 bases left between them. Germline values: CDR1 SGHNT, CDR2 YYREEE (reference sequence). This CDR3 has 14 residues. CDR3 coding DNA: TGTGCCAGCAGCTTGTGGGAGGCGGAAAACATTCAGTACTTC. Protein product: CASSLWEAENIQYF.

The J gene is TRBJ2-3, the V gene TRBV5-4; D is perhaps TRBD1 (8 bases). CDR1 SGHNT and CDR2 YYREEE come from the germline V gene (reference sequence). The CDR3 loop spans 16 amino acids. Trimming pared 3 bases from V and 2 bases from J, leaving 16 bases between. CDR3: CASSWGGDRITDTQYF. DNA of the CDR3: TGTGCCAGCAGCTGGGGAGGGGACAGGATCACAGATACGCAGTATTTT.

V and J are TRBV4-2 and TRBJ2-1; 13 nucleotides line up with TRBD2. Trimming removed 3 bases from V and 5 bases from J; junction bases left unmatched: 4. In germline, CDR1 is LGHNA, CDR2 YNFKEQ. CDR3 size: 16 residues. CDR3 sequence reads: CASSHRGTSGDNEQFF. The DNA of the CDR3 is TGTGCCAGCAGCCACAGAGGGACTAGCGGGGACAATGAGCAGTTCTTC.

The chain links TRBV28 to TRBJ2-7; possible D gene TRBD1, 5 bases. The CDR3 consists of 13 residues. Germline-derived CDR1 and CDR2 are MDHEN and SYDVKM. V lost 6 bases and J lost 2, with 11 bases in between. CDR3 sequence reads: CASRPTVAYEQYF. The DNA for the CDR3 is TGTGCCAGCAGACCGACAGTAGCCTACGAGCAGTACTTC.

In its sample, this clone was seen a few times. The chain links TRBV5-1 to TRBJ1-2; possible D gene TRBD1, 5 bases. Germline V gives CDR1 SGHRS, CDR2 YFSETQ. V was cut by 2 bases and J by 4 bases, with 9 bases left in between. There are 13 residues in the CDR3. The CDR3 sequence is CASSLGVGYGYTF. The DNA for the CDR3 is TGCGCCAGCAGCTTAGGGGTTGGCTATGGCTACACCTTC. Looking up the rest from reference TRBV5-1 and TRBJ1-2 gives the full variable domain: KAGVTQTPRYLIKTRGQQVTLSCSPISGHRSVSWYQQTPGQGLQFLFEYFSETQRNKGNFPGRFSGRQFSNSRSEMNVSTLELGDSALYLCASSLGVGYGYTFGSGTRLTVV.

V gene TRBV2 combines with J gene TRBJ1-2, with D tentatively TRBD1 (6 bases). Germline lookup yields CDR1 SNHLY and CDR2 FYNNEI. The CDR3 runs to 17 residues. Trimming took 3 bases from V and 2 from J, leaving 19 bases between them. The CDR3 sequence: CASSEGALWGFNYGYTF. CDR3 coding DNA: TGTGCCAGCAGTGAGGGGGCTCTATGGGGATTCAACTATGGCTACACCTTC.

This chain links TRBV18 with TRBJ2-5; D possibly corresponds to TRBD2 (6 bases). Trimming removed 1 base at V and 7 bases at J, with 13 bases between. The CDR3 runs to 14 residues. In germline, CDR1 is KGHSH, CDR2 LQKENI. The CDR3 loop is CASSPLASAGTQYF. The CDR3 region has the DNA TGTGCCAGCTCACCACTAGCTAGCGCAGGGACCCAGTACTTC. Combining the CDR3 with reference TRBV18 and TRBJ2-5 gives the whole variable domain NAGVMQNPRHLVRRRGQEARLRCSPMKGHSHVYWYRQLPEEGLKFMVYLQKENIIDESGMPKERFSAEFPKEGPSILRIQQVVRGDSAAYFCASSPLASAGTQYFGPGTRLLVL.

The V call is TRBV6-5, the J call TRBJ2-7, with a tentative D call TRBD2 (6 bases). Germline V lookup: CDR1 MNHEY, CDR2 SVGAGI. This CDR3 is 14 amino acids long. Trimming took 5 bases from V and 5 from J, leaving 16 bases between them. In DNA, the CDR3 is TGTGCCAGCAGTGGGACTTATGGGGCTCACGAGCAGTACTTC. It translates to CASSGTYGAHEQYF.

V is TRBV10-3 and J is TRBJ2-4; no firm D call. With 0 bases removed from V and 8 bases from J, the gap between germline ends came to 14 bases. The CDR3 has 15 amino acids. Germline CDR1 ENHRY, CDR2 SYGVKD. CDR3 protein: CAISESRAYSDIQYF. The CDR3 nucleotides read TGTGCCATCAGTGAGTCTCGCGCATACTCGGACATTCAGTACTTC.

This clone was seen more than once but under ten times. The chain combines TRBV6-5 with TRBJ1-4; 7 bases are a match to TRBD1. CDR3 length: 14 amino acids. V lost 5 bases and J lost 3; bases outside the gene matches: 3. CDR1 and CDR2 (germline): MNHEY, SVGAGI. The CDR3 sequence: CASSRGTANEKLFF. The CDR3 DNA is TGTGCCAGCAGTCGAGGGACAGCTAATGAAAAACTGTTTTTT.

This clone has a handful of counts. The rearrangement uses TRBV6-1 and TRBJ1-5; perhaps TRBD1 as D (5 bases). From germline, CDR1 is MNHNS and CDR2 SASEGT. The CDR3 spans 15 residues. V lost 8 bases, J lost 4 bases, and 18 bases lay in between. The DNA of the CDR3 is TGTGCCAGCGTAGTGCAATGGGGGAGGAATCAGCCCCAGCATTTT. Residues: CASVVQWGRNQPQHF.

This clone was observed a few times. V usage is TRBV5-6 and J usage is TRBJ1-2; possible D gene TRBD1, 6 bases. Looked up from germline, CDR1 is SGHDT and CDR2 is YYEEEE. The V end lost 4 bases, the J end lost 6 bases, and 16 bases lay between the germline ends. The CDR3 has 14 residues. The CDR3 loop is CASSLPNRANGYTF. Written as DNA, the CDR3 is TGTGCCAGCAGCCTTCCGAACAGGGCCAATGGCTACACCTTC. Variable domain in full (rest from reference TRBV5-6 and TRBJ1-2): DAGVTQSPTHLIKTRGQQVTLRCSPKSGHDTVSWYQQALGQGPQFIFQYYEEEERQRGNFPDRFSGHQFPNYSSELNVNALLLGDSALYLCASSLPNRANGYTFGSGTRLTVV.

This chain uses TRBV7-9 with TRBJ1-2; D possibly corresponds to TRBD1 (5 bases). The ends were cut back, 2 bases at V and 4 bases at J, with 14 bases in the middle. CDR1 is SEHNR and CDR2 is FQNEAQ in the germline V gene (reference sequence). The CDR3 length is 15 residues. Here the CDR3 DNA reads TGTGCCAGCAGCTTACAGGAGTTCACAGGCTATGGCTACACCTTC. Translated, it gives CASSLQEFTGYGYTF.

This clone has just a few counts. The genes are TRBV7-2 and TRBJ1-1; no clear D. The CDR3 contains 13 residues. V dropped 3 bases and J dropped 1 base, with 6 bases sitting between them. CDR1 and CDR2 (germline): SGHTA, FQGNSA. DNA of the CDR3: TGTGCCAGCAGCTTTGGCGGGAACACTGAAGCTTTCTTT. Protein sequence: CASSFGGNTEAFF. Together with reference TRBV7-2 and TRBJ1-1, the CDR3 gives the full variable domain: GAGVSQSPSNKVTEKGKDVELRCDPISGHTALYWYRQSLGQGLEFLIYFQGNSAPDKSGLPSDRFSAERTGGSVSTLTIQRTQQEDSAVYLCASSFGGNTEAFFGQGTRLTVV.

The CDR3 sequence: CASSFPGLERETQYF. CDR3 in DNA: TGTGCCAGCAGCTTCCCGGGACTCGAGAGGGAGACCCAGTACTTC. The rearrangement joins TRBV5-4 to TRBJ2-5, with a possible D match to TRBD2 (6 bases). The ends were cut back, 2 bases at V and 5 bases at J, with 16 bases in the middle. CDR1 SGHNT and CDR2 YYREEE come from the germline V gene (reference sequence). CDR3 length equals 15 residues.

The V call is TRBV5-6, the J call TRBJ2-2, with D possibly being TRBD2 (6 bases). Between the trimmed V and J ends, which lost 3 bases and 4 bases, there was a span of 10 bases. Germline V CDR1 and CDR2: SGHDT, YYEEEE. The CDR3 extends over 14 amino acids. This CDR3 reads CASSSGLLTGELFF. CDR3 nucleotide sequence: TGTGCCAGCAGCTCGGGACTTCTCACCGGGGAGCTGTTTTTT.

This clone occurred a few times. The chain employs TRBV5-8 and TRBJ2-7, with 7 bases matching TRBD1. CDR1 and CDR2 from the germline V gene are SGHTS and YDEGEE. V gave up 2 bases and J gave up 2 bases; unmatched junction bases: 10. The CDR3 runs 16 residues. The CDR3 nucleotides are TGTGCCAGCAGCTTAGGACCCGGGACAGCCACCTACGAGCAGTACTTC. This translates into CASSLGPGTATYEQYF.

The rearrangement links TRBV19 to TRBJ2-5; perhaps TRBD1 as D (6 bases). The DNA end lines up better with TRBJ2-7; the J call may be wrong. Germline V CDR1 and CDR2: LNHDA, SQIVND (reference sequence). There are 16 residues in the CDR3. The CDR3: CASSIWHRQGTYEQYF. The CDR3 DNA follows: TGTGCCAGTAGTATATGGCATAGGCAGGGGACGTACGAGCAGTACTTC.

The chain has TRBV18 and TRBJ2-7; TRBD2 matches at 8 bases. CDR3 length equals 15 residues. Germline CDR1 and CDR2: KGHSH and LQKENI. J lost 3 bases, V lost 4 bases, and 8 bases had no gene match. CDR3 region: CASSQSVAGSYEQYF. The CDR3 DNA sequence: TGTGCCAGCTCACAAAGCGTAGCGGGAAGCTACGAGCAGTACTTC.

This clone has only a few counts. The chain is built from TRBV7-3 and TRBJ1-4; D not certain. Looked up from germline, CDR1 is SGHTA and CDR2 is FQGTGA. This CDR3 is 15 amino acids long. Trimming shortened V by 5 bases and J by 2 bases, and 12 bases separated the two germline ends. CDR3 in DNA: TGTGCCAGCAGCCTAGACCGCAGTACTAATGAAAAACTGTTTTTT. Its translation is CASSLDRSTNEKLFF.

This clone was seen only a few times. The gene calls are TRBV5-1 and TRBJ2-1; TRBD2 matches 7 bases. V shed 1 base, J shed 7 bases, and the junction held 11 bases outside the gene matches. There are 16 residues in the CDR3. Germline V lookup: CDR1 SGHRS, CDR2 YFSETQ. The CDR3 coding sequence is TGCGCCAGCAGCTTGTACGGCGGGAGTAGTTGGAATGAGCAGTTCTTC. It specifies CASSLYGGSSWNEQFF.

The CDR3 DNA reads as TGTGCCAGCAGCTTAGTAGCGGGGGACTTACACATTCAGTACTTC. Translated, it gives CASSLVAGDLHIQYF. The chain combines TRBV7-8 with TRBJ2-4; 9 nucleotides line up with TRBD2. This CDR3 contains 15 residues. From germline, CDR1 is SGHVS and CDR2 FQNEAQ. The V and J ends lost 1 base and 8 bases, in that order; junction bases with no gene match: 6.

This clone was detected once. CDR3 bases: TGTGCCAGCAGTTCCCCTTTGGGAGCCGGCTACGAGCAGTACTTC. Protein: CASSSPLGAGYEQYF. The V call is TRBV28, the J call TRBJ2-5; a possible D gene is TRBD2 (5 bases). Judging by the DNA end, TRBJ2-7 fits better; the J call may be wrong. Germline assignment: CDR1 MDHEN and CDR2 SYDVKM. The CDR3 spans 15 residues.

This clone was recorded once. This chain connects TRBV6-5 to TRBJ2-1; 12 nucleotides match TRBD2. The CDR3 sequence is 16 residues long. With V trimmed by 3 bases and J by 6 bases, 6 bases remained unmatched. Germline assignment: CDR1 MNHEY and CDR2 SVGAGI. The CDR3 region has the DNA TGTGCCAGCAGTTATCTAGCGGGGGGGCCGGGCAATGAGCAGTTCTTC. It yields the protein CASSYLAGGPGNEQFF.

The rearrangement joins TRBV10-3 to TRBJ2-7, with D possibly being TRBD1 (6 bases). V lost 4 bases, J lost 1 base, and 14 bases lay in between. Germline V gene data show CDR1 as ENHRY and CDR2 as SYGVKD. The CDR3 has 15 amino acids. CDR3 region: CAISGQATGSYEQYF. CDR3 sequence (DNA): TGTGCCATCAGTGGTCAGGCTACAGGGTCCTACGAGCAGTACTTC.

The chain has TRBV10-3 and TRBJ2-3; D perhaps matches TRBD1 (5 bases). Germline V CDR1 and CDR2: ENHRY, SYGVKD. The CDR3 runs 13 residues. Trimming shortened V by 1 base and J by 4 bases, and 6 bases separated the two germline ends. In nucleotides, the CDR3 is TGTGCCATCAGTGAGTTACAGGCAGATACGCAGTATTTT. Translated: CAISELQADTQYF.